This T cell receptor beta chain was captured in a study of T cell repertoires in cytomegalovirus infection. Overall study: It can be stated that public TCR beta signatures indicated CMV infection as well as a matching HLA type. Study-wide results and limits: Identification of carriers of CMV plus the relevant HLA was achieved through cumulative public TCR beta family frequency. HLA-C-restricted CMV-specific TCR beta clonotypes prevailed in the ex vivo response.

TCRdb re-called the reads through MiXCR, storing one row per CDR3 protein. The repertoire includes 150,000 to 200,000 distinct CDR3 sequences, over 13% of them detected once, and 25% to 30% sits in the top ten. Remarks on this clonotype: Its target is not known.

The CDR3 is 17 residues long. Trimming removed 4 bases from V and 6 bases from J; junction bases left unmatched: 15. Germline CDR1 reads LGHNA; CDR2 reads YNFKEQ. The chain employs TRBV4-2 and TRBJ2-7; TRBD1 matches at 10 bases. Input material: PBMCs. The TCR originated in a human donor in good health (CMV status not recorded). Some clones in this sample may be carry-over from other donors' samples. Here the CDR3 DNA reads TGTGCCAGCAGCCCCGGACAGGGGGATGGGAAAACTGGCGAGCAGTACTTC. Translating it yields CASSPGQGDGKTGEQYF.